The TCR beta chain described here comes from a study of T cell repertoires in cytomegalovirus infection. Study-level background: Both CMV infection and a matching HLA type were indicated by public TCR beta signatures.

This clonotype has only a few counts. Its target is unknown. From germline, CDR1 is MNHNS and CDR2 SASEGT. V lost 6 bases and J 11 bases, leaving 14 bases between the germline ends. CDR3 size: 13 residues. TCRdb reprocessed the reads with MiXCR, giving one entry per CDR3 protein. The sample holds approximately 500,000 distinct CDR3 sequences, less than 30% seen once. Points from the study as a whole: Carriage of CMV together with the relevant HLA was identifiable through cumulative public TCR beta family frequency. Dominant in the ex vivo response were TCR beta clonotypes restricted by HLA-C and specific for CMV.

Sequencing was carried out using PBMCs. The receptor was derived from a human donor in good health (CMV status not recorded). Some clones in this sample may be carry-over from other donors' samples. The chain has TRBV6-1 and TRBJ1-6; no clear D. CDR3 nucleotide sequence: TGTGCCAGCAGCCCGTCCCGTGGTACACCCCTCCACTTT. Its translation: CASSPSRGTPLHF.